This T cell receptor beta chain was observed in a study of shared clonotypes between healthy human individuals. The CDR3 totals 16 residues. The germline gives CDR1 SGHTA, CDR2 FQGNSA. V dropped 5 bases and J dropped 5; count of bases not matched to a gene: 5. Only a few counts were recorded for this clone. In the original analysis: From ImmunoSEQ came sequences covering only the junction and carrying no quality scores, so filtering differed. The table came from immunoSEQ multiplex PCR; TCRdb's copy has only in-frame clones and leaves some out. That table is the source of V, J and clone size, and D and trimming were worked out from the DNA. This sample has about a million clones, with 70% to 80% found just once.

V and J are TRBV7-2 and TRBJ2-2, with TRBD2 matching over 13 bases. The material sequenced was memory CD4+ T cells from PBMCs. Subset here: CD45RA-negative fraction. This TCR was recovered from a young man in good health. Some clones in this sample may be carry-over from other donors' samples. The CDR3 sequence is CASSPQGLAGTGELFF. CDR3 DNA: TGTGCCAGCAGCCCACAGGGACTAGCGGGAACCGGGGAGCTGTTTTTT.